This TCR beta chain was observed in a study of blood T cell repertoires in COVID-19. As for the study in general: COVID-19 samples, acute and convalescent, were from the United States, Italy and Spain. T cells, B-cell-depleted T cells, or PBMCs provided the cDNA or gDNA that served as material.

This CDR3 is 17 amino acids long. Germline assignment: CDR1 KGHDR and CDR2 SFDVKD. Trimming cost V 2 bases and J 2 bases; bases outside gene matches: 7. Source study methods: The assay estimated nucleated cells by amplifying reference gene primers. This table comes from immunoSEQ multiplex PCR, and its TCRdb copy is limited to in-frame clones, with some not included. The V and J calls and clone size are taken from that table; D and trimming were inferred from the DNA. The sample contains more than 400,000 clones, over 75% of which appear only once. The TCR sequence derives from a human donor in a cohort sampled during active COVID-19. The chain has TRBV24-1 and TRBJ1-4, with 7 bases identical to TRBD1. What was sequenced was peripheral blood. CDR3: CATSDSGQRGTNEKLFF. The CDR3 region has the DNA TGTGCCACCAGTGATTCGGGACAGAGAGGTACTAATGAAAAACTGTTTTTT.